This paragraph reports one T cell receptor beta chain. Germline CDR1 and CDR2: MDHEN and SYDVKM. V was clipped by 2 bases and J by 5 bases, with 16 bases between them. This CDR3 spans 17 amino acids. With a J-beta primer mix and a sample-barcoded 5' primer, a second PCR ran about 7 to 12 cycles. One entry per CDR3 protein results from TCRdb running MiXCR on the 5' RACE reads. The table has roughly 2 million distinct CDR3 sequences, roughly 50% seen once. These data belong to a study of blood T cells in healthy people across ages. Study-level information: With template switching, about one barcoded beta molecule was captured per two T cells.

Isolating PBMCs gave at least 6 million of these cells per sample. The chain is built from TRBV28 and TRBJ1-6; a weak D match, TRBD1 (6 bases). This TCR derives from a woman aged 40 to 50 in good health. The sample was blood. For the CDR3, the DNA is TGTGCCAGCAGTTTAATCAGGGGCCCAGCCCATAATTCACCCCTCCACTTT. It encodes CASSLIRGPAHNSPLHF.